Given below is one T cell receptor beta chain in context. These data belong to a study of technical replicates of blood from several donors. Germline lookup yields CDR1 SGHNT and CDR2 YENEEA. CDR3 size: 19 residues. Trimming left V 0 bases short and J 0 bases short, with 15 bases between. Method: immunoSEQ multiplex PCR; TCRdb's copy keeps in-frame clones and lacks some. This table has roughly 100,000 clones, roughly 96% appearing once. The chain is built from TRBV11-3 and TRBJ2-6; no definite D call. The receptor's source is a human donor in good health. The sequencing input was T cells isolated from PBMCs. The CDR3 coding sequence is TGTGCCAGCAGCTTAGATCGGTACCGTAGAGTCTCTGGGGCCAACGTCCTGACTTTC. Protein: CASSLDRYRRVSGANVLTF.